A single sample is the source of the 24 T cell receptor beta chains below, sequenced in a study of a mutant IDH1 vaccine in newly diagnosed glioma. The table came from immunoSEQ multiplex PCR; TCRdb's copy has only in-frame clones and leaves some out. The profile covers 35,000 to 45,000 clones, with 75% appearing a single time and roughly 10% taken by the ten largest. This sample's time point: week 47, end of study. The study gave 300 ug of mutant IDH1 20-mer peptide per vaccine dose, with topical imiquimod. Antigen specificity for these receptors is unknown. The source was PBMCs, collected from a glioma patient whose treatment included an IDH1 peptide vaccine. Every receptor here comes from a man aged 35-49 years with glioma.

This clone has more than one count but fewer than ten. This rearrangement joins TRBV19 to TRBJ1-5, with D maybe TRBD1 (6 bases). The CDR3 covers 15 residues. Germline V gives CDR1 LNHDA, CDR2 SQIVND (reference sequence). V lost 3 bases and J 0 bases, leaving 9 bases between the germline ends. The CDR3 DNA sequence: TGTGCCAGTAGTATTGGGACACTTAGCAATCAGCCCCAGCATTTT. As protein: CASSIGTLSNQPQHF.

The chain recombines TRBV5-6 with TRBJ1-4; the D is unclear. V lost 4 bases and J 0 bases, leaving 16 bases between the germline ends. Germline CDR1 is SGHDT and CDR2 is YYEEEE. The CDR3 length is 17 residues. The CDR3 protein is CASSVNVGPATNEKLFF. The CDR3 region has the DNA TGTGCCAGCAGCGTCAACGTAGGCCCTGCAACTAATGAAAAACTGTTTTTT.

The chain employs TRBV19 and TRBJ1-1, with 7 bases identical to TRBD1. The CDR3 runs to 15 residues. Germline-derived CDR1 and CDR2 are LNHDA and SQIVND (reference sequence). Trimming at V came to 8 bases and at J to 1 base, leaving 10 bases not matched to a gene. DNA for the CDR3: TGTGCCAGTTCCTACTCAACAGGGGCGAACACTGAAGCTTTCTTT. It is translated as CASSYSTGANTEAFF.

A few counts support this clone. CDR3 in DNA: TGTGCCAGCAGCTTAGTGCCCAGAGGGAACACTGAAGCTTTCTTT. It yields the protein CASSLVPRGNTEAFF. The genes are TRBV7-8 and TRBJ1-1; D unclear. CDR1 is SGHVS and CDR2 is FQNEAQ in the germline V gene. Deletions cut 1 base from V and 1 base from J, with 10 bases between. CDR3 length: 15 amino acids.

The CDR3 DNA follows: TGTGCCAGTAGCACTCCGGGACAGGGGGCGCATGCCGAAAAACTGTTTTTT. Its translation is CASSTPGQGAHAEKLFF. The chain combines TRBV19 with TRBJ1-4, with TRBD1 identical over 12 bases. Germline loops: CDR1 LNHDA, CDR2 SQIVND (reference sequence). V shed 6 bases and J 8 bases; nucleotides not matched to a gene: 13. The CDR3 extends over 17 amino acids.

This chain connects TRBV7-6 to TRBJ2-5; 9 nucleotides match TRBD1. V gave up 5 bases and J gave up 3 bases; unmatched junction bases: 10. CDR3 length: 16 residues. The germline gives CDR1 SGHVS, CDR2 FNYEAQ. Here the CDR3 DNA reads TGTGCCAGCAGCCCCTCTACCGGGACAGGGAAAGAGACCCAGTACTTC. Translation: CASSPSTGTGKETQYF.

This clone was counted only a few times. The chain joins TRBV10-2 to TRBJ2-1; D is unclear. The CDR3 runs to 11 residues. CDR1 and CDR2 (germline): WSHSY, SAAADI. Trimming removed 10 bases from V and 10 bases from J, with 14 bases in between. The CDR3 sequence is CATQVAVEQFF. The CDR3 DNA reads as TGCGCCACCCAGGTCGCCGTAGAGCAGTTCTTC.

This chain uses TRBV19 with TRBJ2-2; possible D gene TRBD1, 6 bases. The CDR3 is 14 residues long. From germline, CDR1 is LNHDA and CDR2 SQIVND (reference sequence). Trimming left V 9 bases short and J 7 bases short, with 18 bases between. DNA of the CDR3: TGTGCCAGCAGGGGACGCCCCATGGGCGGGGAGCTGTTTTTT. Residues: CASRGRPMGGELFF.

V is TRBV18 and J is TRBJ1-1; a weak D match, TRBD1 (6 bases). V dropped 4 bases and J dropped 1 base, with 10 bases sitting between them. Germline values: CDR1 KGHSH, CDR2 LQKENI. The CDR3 extends over 14 amino acids. The CDR3 region is CASSRLQGNTEAFF. Written as DNA, the CDR3 is TGTGCCAGCTCACGTCTACAGGGGAACACTGAAGCTTTCTTT.

V usage is TRBV19 and J usage is TRBJ2-3, with 7 bases matching TRBD1. Trimming cost V 6 bases and J 0 bases; bases outside gene matches: 9. There are 16 residues in the CDR3. In germline, CDR1 is LNHDA, CDR2 SQIVND (reference sequence). The CDR3 loop reads CASSLLPGQSTDTQYF. The DNA for the CDR3 is TGTGCCAGTAGCCTCCTTCCGGGACAGAGCACAGATACGCAGTATTTT.

The rearrangement uses TRBV25-1 and TRBJ1-1, with D perhaps TRBD1 (5 bases). CDR1 is MGHDK, CDR2 SYGVNS, per germline. CDR3 size: 13 residues. V was pared by 4 bases and J by 5 bases, with 11 bases between. CDR3 amino acids: CASSAYRGTEAFF. CDR3 bases: TGTGCCAGCAGTGCATATAGGGGAACTGAAGCTTTCTTT.

The chain employs TRBV5-6 and TRBJ2-6; the D is unclear. The CDR3 has 17 amino acids. V was pared by 0 bases and J by 3 bases, with 13 bases between. Germline values: CDR1 SGHDT, CDR2 YYEEEE. The CDR3 sequence: CASSLGPQMGGANVLTF. The CDR3 DNA follows: TGTGCCAGCAGCTTGGGACCTCAGATGGGTGGGGCCAACGTCCTGACTTTC.

This chain links TRBV7-9 with TRBJ2-5; weak D call: TRBD2 (6 bases). This CDR3 region has 14 residues. From germline, CDR1 is SEHNR and CDR2 FQNEAQ (reference sequence). V lost 5 bases and J lost 2, with 12 bases in between. The CDR3 region is CASSRRGLQETQYF. The CDR3 nucleotides read TGTGCCAGCAGCCGCCGGGGACTGCAAGAGACCCAGTACTTC.

This chain links TRBV19 with TRBJ2-5; TRBD1 might be the D (5 bases). The CDR3 loop spans 14 amino acids. Deletions cut 5 bases from V and 5 bases from J, with 15 bases between. The V gene's germline CDR1 is LNHDA and CDR2 SQIVND (reference sequence). In DNA, the CDR3 is TGTGCCAGTAGTGTCCTCCAGGGTTGGGAGACCCAGTACTTC. Encoded protein: CASSVLQGWETQYF.

The chain links TRBV6-5 to TRBJ1-2; weak D call: TRBD1 (5 bases). Germline V CDR1 and CDR2: MNHEY, SVGAGI. With 6 bases removed from V and 8 bases from J, the gap between germline ends came to 22 bases. This CDR3 has 15 amino acids. For the CDR3, the DNA is TGTGCCAGCAGCTCCCGGGGGGGAGGTCTGGCGGGCTACACCTTC. The encoded protein is CASSSRGGGLAGYTF.

The V gene is TRBV2, the J gene TRBJ2-1, with D tentatively TRBD2 (6 bases). The germline V gene encodes CDR1 SNHLY and CDR2 FYNNEI. The CDR3 runs to 14 residues. Between the trimmed V and J ends, which lost 10 bases and 8 bases, there was a span of 21 bases. The CDR3 sequence: CATKRAGWNDEQFF. DNA for the CDR3: TGTGCCACCAAGCGGGCCGGCTGGAATGATGAGCAGTTCTTC.

The rearrangement joins TRBV6-1 to TRBJ1-3, with D tentatively TRBD1 (6 bases). This CDR3 contains 15 residues. Germline CDR1 is MNHNS and CDR2 is SASEGT. Trimming removed 4 bases at V and 8 bases at J, with 18 bases between. CDR3 DNA: TGTGCCAGCAGTGCGACCTCAGGGGCGAGGCACACCATATATTTT. Encoded protein: CASSATSGARHTIYF.

The chain is built from TRBV6-5 and TRBJ1-1; D may be TRBD1 (6 bases). CDR1 MNHEY and CDR2 SVGAGI come from the germline V gene. This CDR3 has 14 amino acids. Trimming cost V 0 bases and J 5 bases, with 10 bases left between them. CDR3 amino acids: CASSYSRGDTEAFF. The CDR3 coding sequence is TGTGCCAGCAGTTACTCCAGGGGCGATACTGAAGCTTTCTTT.

This clone was observed once. The chain couples TRBV19 to TRBJ2-1; TRBD2 matches at 7 bases. The ends lost 8 bases at V and 4 bases at J; junction bases unmatched: 5. CDR3 length: 13 amino acids. Germline-derived CDR1 and CDR2 are LNHDA and SQIVND (reference sequence). The CDR3: CASQASGYNEQFF. Here the CDR3 DNA reads TGTGCCAGTCAGGCTAGCGGTTACAATGAGCAGTTCTTC.

V is TRBV6-5 and J is TRBJ2-7, with D maybe TRBD1 (5 bases). The germline gives CDR1 MNHEY, CDR2 SVGAGI. The germline V and J ends were trimmed by 7 bases and 3 bases, with 7 bases remaining between them. This CDR3 spans 11 amino acids. The CDR3 DNA reads as TGTGCCAGCACTAGGGGCTACGAGCAGTACTTC. Protein sequence: CASTRGYEQYF.

The chain couples TRBV12-5 to TRBJ2-1; D perhaps matches TRBD1 (6 bases). The ends were cut back, 7 bases at V and 15 bases at J, with 22 bases in the middle. Germline CDR1 is LGHNT and CDR2 is FRNRAP. This CDR3 has 13 amino acids. The CDR3 sequence: CASAPQWDNKGFF. The CDR3 bases are TGTGCTAGTGCCCCTCAGTGGGACAACAAAGGGTTCTTC.

This chain links TRBV20-1 with TRBJ2-1, with D possibly matching TRBD1 (5 bases). V was trimmed by 3 bases and J by 8 bases, leaving 8 bases between them. This CDR3 region has 11 residues. CDR1 and CDR2 from the germline V gene are DFQATT and SNEGSKA (reference sequence). For the CDR3, the DNA is TGCAGTGCTAGGCAAGGGGATGAGCAGTTCTTC. Translating it yields CSARQGDEQFF.

J is TRBJ2-3 and V is TRBV5-1, with 14 bases aligning to TRBD2. The CDR3 sequence is 17 residues long. CDR1 and CDR2 (germline): SGHRS, YFSETQ. J gave up 5 bases and V 4 bases, and 9 bases lay outside the gene matches. The CDR3 nucleotides are TGCGCCAGCAGCGTAGGGACTAGCGGGAGAGTGGGAGATACGCAGTATTTT. It yields the protein CASSVGTSGRVGDTQYF.

The V and J genes are TRBV13 and TRBJ2-2; the D gene is possibly TRBD2 (6 bases). The CDR3 sequence is 15 residues long. Germline V gene data show CDR1 as PRHDT and CDR2 as FYEKMQ (reference sequence). V was clipped by 3 bases and J by 2 bases, with 10 bases between them. DNA for the CDR3: TGTGCCAGCAGCTTGCGGGACCACAACACCGGGGAGCTGTTTTTT. Translation: CASSLRDHNTGELFF.